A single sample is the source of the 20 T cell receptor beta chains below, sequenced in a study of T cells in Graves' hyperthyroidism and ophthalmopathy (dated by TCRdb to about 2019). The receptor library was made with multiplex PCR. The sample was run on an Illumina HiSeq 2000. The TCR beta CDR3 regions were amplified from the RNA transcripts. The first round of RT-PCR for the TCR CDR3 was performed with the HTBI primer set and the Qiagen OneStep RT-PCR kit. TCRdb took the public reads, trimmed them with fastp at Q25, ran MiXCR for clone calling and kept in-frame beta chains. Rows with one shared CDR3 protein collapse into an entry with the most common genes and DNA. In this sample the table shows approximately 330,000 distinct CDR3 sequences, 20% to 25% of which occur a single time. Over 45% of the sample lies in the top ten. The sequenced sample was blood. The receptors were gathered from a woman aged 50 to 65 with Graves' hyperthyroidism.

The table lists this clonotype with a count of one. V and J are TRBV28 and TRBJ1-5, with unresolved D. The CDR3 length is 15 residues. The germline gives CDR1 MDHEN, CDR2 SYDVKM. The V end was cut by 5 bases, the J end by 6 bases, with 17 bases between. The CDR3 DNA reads TGTGCCAGCAGTCTCCAAGGATCCGCAGGTCAGCCCCAGCATTTT. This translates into CASSLQGSAGQPQHF.

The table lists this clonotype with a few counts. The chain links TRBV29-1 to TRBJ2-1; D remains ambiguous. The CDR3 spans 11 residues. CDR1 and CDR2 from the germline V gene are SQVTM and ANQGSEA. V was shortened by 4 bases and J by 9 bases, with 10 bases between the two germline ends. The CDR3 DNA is TGCAGCGTTGTCCTAGTGGCTGAGCAGTTCTTC. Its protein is CSVVLVAEQFF.

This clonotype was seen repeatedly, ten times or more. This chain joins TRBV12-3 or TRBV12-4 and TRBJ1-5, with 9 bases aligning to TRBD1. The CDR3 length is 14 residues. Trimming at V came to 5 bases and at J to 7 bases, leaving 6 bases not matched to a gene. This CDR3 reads CASSITGGEQPQHF. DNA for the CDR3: TGTGCCAGCAGTATAACAGGGGGCGAACAGCCCCAGCATTTT.

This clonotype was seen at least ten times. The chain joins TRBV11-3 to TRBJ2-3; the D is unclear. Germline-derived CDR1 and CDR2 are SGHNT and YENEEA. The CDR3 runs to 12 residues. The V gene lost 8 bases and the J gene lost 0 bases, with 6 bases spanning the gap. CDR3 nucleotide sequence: TGTGCCAGCGGCAGGAGCACAGATACGCAGTATTTT. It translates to CASGRSTDTQYF.

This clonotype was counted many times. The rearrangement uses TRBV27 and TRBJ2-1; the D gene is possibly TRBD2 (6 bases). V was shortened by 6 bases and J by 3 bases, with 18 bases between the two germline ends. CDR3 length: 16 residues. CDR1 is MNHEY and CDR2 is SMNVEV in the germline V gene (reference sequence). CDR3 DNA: TGTGCCAGCAGCCGAACTAGCTACGGGAGCTACAATGAGCAGTTCTTC. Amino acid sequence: CASSRTSYGSYNEQFF.

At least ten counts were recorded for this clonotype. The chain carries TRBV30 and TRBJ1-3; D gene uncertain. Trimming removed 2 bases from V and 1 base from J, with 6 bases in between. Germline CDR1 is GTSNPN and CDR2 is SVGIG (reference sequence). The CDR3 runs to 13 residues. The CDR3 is CAWSSGSGNTIYF. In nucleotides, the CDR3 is TGTGCCTGGAGTAGCGGGTCTGGAAACACCATATATTTT.

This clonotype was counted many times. CDR3 residues: CASSLSGTANTGELFF. In nucleotides, the CDR3 is TGTGCCAGCAGTTTATCGGGGACAGCGAACACCGGGGAGCTGTTTTTT. The chain links TRBV12-3 or TRBV12-4 to TRBJ2-2, with 7 bases that match TRBD1. The CDR3 sequence is 16 residues long. V was clipped by 2 bases and J by 0 bases; unmatched bases: 3.

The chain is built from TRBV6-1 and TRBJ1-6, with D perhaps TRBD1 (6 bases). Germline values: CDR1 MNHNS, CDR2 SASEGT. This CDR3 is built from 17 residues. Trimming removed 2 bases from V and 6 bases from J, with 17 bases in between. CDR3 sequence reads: CASSEKGPGHTNSPLHF. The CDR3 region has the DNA TGTGCCAGCAGTGAAAAGGGGCCGGGACACACTAATTCACCCCTCCACTTT.

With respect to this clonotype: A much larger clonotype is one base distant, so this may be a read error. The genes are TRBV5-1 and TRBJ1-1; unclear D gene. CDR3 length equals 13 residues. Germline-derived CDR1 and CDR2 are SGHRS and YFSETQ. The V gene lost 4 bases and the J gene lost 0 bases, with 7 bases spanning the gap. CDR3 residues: CASSDKMNTEAFF. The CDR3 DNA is TGCGCCAGCAGCGATAAAATGAACACTGAAGCTTTCTTT.

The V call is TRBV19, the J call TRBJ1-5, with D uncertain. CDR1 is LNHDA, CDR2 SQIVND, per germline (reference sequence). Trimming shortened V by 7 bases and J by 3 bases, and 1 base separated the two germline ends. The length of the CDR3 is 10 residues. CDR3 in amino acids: CASNNQPQHF. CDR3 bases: TGTGCCAGTAACAATCAGCCCCAGCATTTT.

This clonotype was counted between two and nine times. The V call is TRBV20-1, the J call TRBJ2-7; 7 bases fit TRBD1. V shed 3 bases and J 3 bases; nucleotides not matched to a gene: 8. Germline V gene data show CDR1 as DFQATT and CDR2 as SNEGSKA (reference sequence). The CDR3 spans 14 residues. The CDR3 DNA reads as TGCAGTGCTAGGGGGGACAGCCTTAACTACGAGCAGTACTTC. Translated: CSARGDSLNYEQYF.

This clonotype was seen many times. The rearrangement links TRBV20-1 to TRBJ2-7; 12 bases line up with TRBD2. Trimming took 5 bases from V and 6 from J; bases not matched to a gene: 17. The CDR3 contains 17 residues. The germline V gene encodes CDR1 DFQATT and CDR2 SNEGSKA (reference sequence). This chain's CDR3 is CSAGPGLAGGPQGEQYF. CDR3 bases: TGCAGTGCTGGACCCGGGCTAGCGGGGGGGCCTCAAGGCGAGCAGTACTTC.

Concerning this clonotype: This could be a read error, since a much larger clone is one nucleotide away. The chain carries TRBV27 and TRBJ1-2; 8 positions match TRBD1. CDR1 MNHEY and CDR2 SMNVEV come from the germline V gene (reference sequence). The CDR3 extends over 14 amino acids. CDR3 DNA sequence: TGTGCCAGCGGTTTAACAGGGGGACTCTATGGCTACACCTTC. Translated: CASGLTGGLYGYTF.

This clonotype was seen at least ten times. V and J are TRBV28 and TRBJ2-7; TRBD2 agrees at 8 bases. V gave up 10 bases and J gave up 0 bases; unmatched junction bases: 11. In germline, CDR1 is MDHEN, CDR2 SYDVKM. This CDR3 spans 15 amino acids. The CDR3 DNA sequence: TGTGCCACCCTCGGGGGGGCAGGGATCTCCTACGAGCAGTACTTC. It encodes CATLGGAGISYEQYF.

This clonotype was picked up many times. This chain's CDR3 is CASSYGWTGRKNTEAFF. The CDR3 nucleotides read TGTGCCAGCAGTTACGGATGGACAGGGCGAAAGAACACTGAAGCTTTCTTT. V usage is TRBV6-2 or TRBV6-3 and J usage is TRBJ1-1; the match to TRBD1 covers 8 bases. Trimming at V came to 2 bases and at J to 1 base, leaving 9 bases not matched to a gene. Germline CDR1 is MNHEY and CDR2 is SVGEGT. The CDR3 loop spans 17 amino acids.

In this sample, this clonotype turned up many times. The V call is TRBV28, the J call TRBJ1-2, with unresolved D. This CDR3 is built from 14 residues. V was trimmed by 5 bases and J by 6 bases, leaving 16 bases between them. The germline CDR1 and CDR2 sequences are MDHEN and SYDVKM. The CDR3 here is CASSPREVGNGYTF. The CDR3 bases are TGTGCCAGCAGTCCCCGGGAAGTTGGGAATGGCTACACCTTC.

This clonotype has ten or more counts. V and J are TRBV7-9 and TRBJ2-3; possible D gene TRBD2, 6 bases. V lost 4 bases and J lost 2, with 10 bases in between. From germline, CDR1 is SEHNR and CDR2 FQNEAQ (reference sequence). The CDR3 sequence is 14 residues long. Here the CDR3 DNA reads TGTGCCAGCAGCTCTTTGGACTACACAGATACGCAGTATTTT. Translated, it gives CASSSLDYTDTQYF.

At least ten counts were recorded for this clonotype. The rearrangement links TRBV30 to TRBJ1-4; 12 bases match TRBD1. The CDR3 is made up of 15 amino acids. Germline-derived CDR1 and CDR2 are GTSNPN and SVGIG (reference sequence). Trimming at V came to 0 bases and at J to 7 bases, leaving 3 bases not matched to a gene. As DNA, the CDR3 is TGTGCCTGGAGTGTCGGGGACAGGGGGCTTGAAAAACTGTTTTTT. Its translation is CAWSVGDRGLEKLFF.

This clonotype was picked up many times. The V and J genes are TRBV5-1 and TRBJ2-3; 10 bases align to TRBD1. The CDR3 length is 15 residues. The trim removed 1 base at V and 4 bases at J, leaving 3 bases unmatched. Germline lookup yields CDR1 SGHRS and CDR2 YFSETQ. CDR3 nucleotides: TGCGCCAGCAGCTTGCGAGGGACAGGGGCAGATACGCAGTATTTT. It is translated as CASSLRGTGADTQYF.

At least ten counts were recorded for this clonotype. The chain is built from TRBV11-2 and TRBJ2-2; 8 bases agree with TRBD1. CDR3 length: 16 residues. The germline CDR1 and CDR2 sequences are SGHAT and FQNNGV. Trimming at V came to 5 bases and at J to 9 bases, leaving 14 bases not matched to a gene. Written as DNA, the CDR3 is TGTGCCAGCAGCATTTGGACAGGGCAAAAATTTCGGGAGCTGTTTTTT. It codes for CASSIWTGQKFRELFF.